This T cell receptor beta chain was documented in a study of blood T cells in healthy people across ages. Notes on this clonotype: Its cognate antigen is unknown. The germline gene is not matched at one end of the junction; a read error may be the cause.

It was with a sample-barcoded 5' primer and a J-beta primer mix that a second PCR of roughly 7 to 12 cycles was run. MiXCR, run by TCRdb on the 5' RACE reads, gives a single entry per CDR3 protein. The sample records 750,000 or so distinct CDR3 sequences, more than 20% being singletons. This CDR3 has 10 amino acids. CDR1 and CDR2 (germline): SQVTM, ANQGSEA. Study-wide results and caveats: Calculation of diversity from one million T cells yielded estimates considered to be underestimates.

These data also featured in a second study, about T cells of mothers and their children. That report adds: For unrelated pairs as for related ones, thymic selection shapes TCR recombination output similarly.

The clonotype comes from a boy aged 5 to 17 in good health. The V and J genes are TRBV29-1 and TRBJ2-5, with D possibly TRBD1 on 7 matching bases. The sequenced material came from blood. CDR3 loop: CSVPGGREFF. The CDR3 DNA sequence: TGCAGCGTCCCAGGGGGGAGAGAGTTCTTC.